The present TCR beta chain was sequenced within a study of cytomegalovirus exposure and HLA in healthy donors. Donors were ostensibly healthy at sampling, although undocumented immune exposures were probable. The PCR ran on 60 Vbeta and 13 Jbeta primers. Libraries were prepared by immunoSEQ multiplex PCR; TCRdb keeps only in-frame clonotypes and omits some of them. Of 130,000 or so clones in the sample, around 75% are singletons; the top ten hold just under 3%. Concerning this clone: Antigen specificity is unknown.

Overall study results and limits: Among CMV-associated TCR beta chains, most appeared HLA-restricted in a later analysis. Researchers reported in a later analysis that a missense DCLRE1C variant was tied to TCR beta V- and J-gene trimming.

The CDR3 totals 15 residues. From germline, CDR1 is SNHLY and CDR2 FYNNEI. The V and J ends lost 8 bases and 4 bases, in that order; junction bases with no gene match: 9. The specimen sequenced was PBMCs. The source is a woman between 40 and 50 years old in good health and CMV-seropositive. J is TRBJ1-4 and V is TRBV2, with TRBD1 identical over 8 bases. CDR3 DNA: TGTGCCAGCTCCCACAGGGACAGGCTTAATGAAAAACTGTTTTTT. Translating gives CASSHRDRLNEKLFF.